This T cell receptor beta chain is drawn from a study of CD4 T cells in relation to SARS-CoV-2 and coronaviruses (dated by TCRdb to the early 2020s). In the study overall: In the ViraFEST assay, PBMCs were cultured with antigen for approximately 11 days, after which TCR beta CDR3s were sequenced to identify antigen-specific clonal expansions. An HIV-1 Nef peptide pool or a culture without peptide was used as the negative reference condition. Using patient-derived lymphoblastoid cell lines, the shared crossreactive spike epitopes were mapped to their HLA restriction. The study assessed, at the TCR clonotype level, memory CD4+ T cell crossreactivity between SARS-CoV-2 and common cold coronavirus spike proteins. The Adaptive Biotechnologies TCR-sequencing kit was used to sequence samples from a few pre-COVID donors and the naive versus memory experiments, whereas other data were Illumina-based. A different, Illumina-based TCR-beta assay was used to sequence expansion assays from other donors in the study. The study at large found these results: Crossreactive clones showed significantly weaker SARS-CoV-2-driven expansion than monoreactive clones, consistent with antigenic imprinting. Pre-pandemic and post-infection samples were not both contributed by any donor, so tracing of the source of pre-existing responses was limited. In 65% to 70% of donors, memory CD4+ clonotypes turned up that crossrecognized SARS-CoV-2 and at least one common cold coronavirus spike. The study was limited by small numbers of patients and tested TCRs. Crossreactivity analysis centred on spike protein, so crossreactivity against other viral proteins was not assessed.

CD4+ T cells from unexposed donors were collected before the COVID-19 pandemic (2011-2018). After less than 13 days of culture, CD4+ T cells were isolated with the EasySep CD4+ T cell isolation kit. As cell numbers permitted, CD4+ T cells from unexposed donors were tested for reactivity to SARS-CoV-2 S and N and to four common cold coronavirus spike pools. Each well received over 1.5 million PBMCs, cultured in IMDM supplemented with approximately 4.5% human AB serum and about 9.2 IU/ml IL-2. Half of the culture medium was replaced with fresh IL-2-containing medium on days 3 and 7. In general, triplicate replicate wells were used for every peptide culture condition. The leukapheresis product used for the unexposed donors was purchased from a commercial source. Ficoll-Paque PLUS gradient centrifugation was used to isolate PBMCs from either whole blood or leukapheresis product. PBMCs were either cryopreserved at -140°C or used fresh in the expansion assay. The QIAamp Micro DNA Kit was used to extract genomic DNA from the CD4+ T cells.

The protocol used for the library was the immunoSEQ multiplex PCR assay. The study's own analysis went as follows. During preprocessing, nonproductive sequences were removed, along with CDR3s that did not begin with C, did not end with F or W, or were shorter than 7 amino acids. The MANAFEST web app identified antigen-specific clonotypes based on expansion compared with the reference and other culture wells. A clone was considered positive if the clone showed significant expansion compared with the reference culture in 2 of 3 replicate wells at an FDR below 0.05. For a clone to be considered positive, significant expansion relative to all other tandem wells and an odds ratio above 5 were also required. Pairwise Levenshtein distance, computed with the stringdist R package after three terminal residues were trimmed from each end, was used as the measure of CDR3 homology. TCRdb holds this immuneACCESS table with in-frame rearrangements only. Some clones are missing; in checked studies, unresolved V genes explain under half, and the rest has no known cause. Clone size and V and J calls were adopted from that table, with D and trimming inferred from the DNA. The sample table shows 18,000 or so clones, and approximately 82% are seen once. The ten largest clones represent approximately 20% of the sample.

CDR1 and CDR2, looked up from the germline V gene (reference sequence), are GTSNPN and SVGIG. The CDR3 runs 16 residues from the cysteine to the phenylalanine. The entry retains the CDR3 DNA only, 48 bases that are in frame from base 1. Trimming removed 1 base from V and 1 base from J, leaving 14 bases between the germline ends. A remark on this clone: It lacks a known antigen. No much larger clonotype is one base removed from it; base qualities were not supplied.

Input material: CD4+ T cells from PBMCs, cultured in vitro. This chain joins TRBV30 to TRBJ2-1; TRBD2 could be the D gene, as 6 bases match. The clonotype originates from a human donor in good health. The bases read TGTGCCTGGAGTGGAGGGACTGCAAGATCCTACAATGAGCAGTTCTTC. It codes for CAWSGGTARSYNEQFF.